This T cell receptor (beta chain) was sequenced in a study of identical twins. J gave up 4 bases and V 3 bases, and 12 bases lay outside the gene matches. CDR1 SQVTM and CDR2 ANQGSEA come from the germline V gene. This CDR3 region has 16 residues. TCRdb used MiXCR to reprocess the 5' RACE reads, holding one entry per CDR3 protein. Of hundreds of thousands of distinct CDR3 sequences in the sample, around an eighth were seen once. Study conclusions and caveats: Models underestimated how often monozygotic twins shared out-of-frame TCR alpha. Surplus twin overlap in beta out-of-frame sequences was less pronounced. There were fewer insertions in abundant cord blood beta clonotypes, but memory repertoires showed no such pattern.

Comments on this clonotype: Its antigen is unknown.

Every sampled donor was Caucasian and healthy. Sequenced input: memory (CD45RO+) T cells sorted from blood. The clonotype originates from a woman aged 18-29 years in good health. J is TRBJ2-3 and V is TRBV29-1, with 8 bases that match TRBD2. For the CDR3, the DNA is TGCAGCGTTGAGGGGACTAACCGGGGGGGCCCAGATACGCAGTATTTT. This codes for CSVEGTNRGGPDTQYF.